These T cell receptor beta chains were read from a single sample in a study of neurological immune-mediated disorders. Via MiXCR, TCRdb re-called the 5' RACE reads, giving one row per CDR3 protein. The table shows roughly 45,000 distinct CDR3 sequences, with roughly 3.2% occurring only once. Sequenced input: PBMCs. Every receptor here comes from a woman between 50 and 59 years old with multiple sclerosis. The CDR3 runs from the conserved cysteine through the conserved F or W. D genes are given only for firm matches. Clone sizes are given selectively: once, few, many, or a class where the clone is expanded.

. many TRBJ2-1 TRBV6-1 CASSVRGGASSYNEQFF TGTGCCAGCAGTGTACGAGGAGGGGCGAGCTCCTACAATGAGCAGTTCTTC
TRBD1 many TRBJ2-5 TRBV7-9 CASSRRDRGQETQYF TGTGCCAGCAGCCGCCGGGACAGGGGGCAGGAGACCCAGTACTTC
. many TRBJ2-7 TRBV5-1 CASRTFTGSEQYF TGCGCCAGCAGGACCTTTACGGGGAGCGAGCAGTACTTC
. many TRBJ2-3 TRBV4-1 CASSQPTRGDTQYF TGCGCCAGCAGTCAGCCGACTAGAGGGGATACGCAGTATTTT
TRBD1 many TRBJ1-2 TRBV4-1 CASSHPPRQGARVRGYTF TGCGCCAGCAGCCACCCCCCCCGGCAGGGGGCGCGGGTACGGGGCTACACCTTC
TRBD1 many TRBJ1-1 TRBV7-2 CASSPAGQGLTEAFF TGTGCCAGCAGCCCGGCGGGACAGGGGTTAACTGAAGCTTTCTTT
. many TRBJ1-3 TRBV6-5 CASSPPGSGNTIYF TGTGCCAGCAGCCCTCCGGGATCCGGAAACACCATATATTTT
. . TRBJ2-2 TRBV7-8 CASSPRTPHNTGELFF TGTGCCAGCAGCCCGCGGACTCCCCACAACACCGGGGAGCTGTTTTTT
TRBD2 many TRBJ2-7 TRBV27 CASSHTHGTSGSYEQYF TGTGCCAGCAGTCACACGCATGGGACTAGCGGTTCCTACGAGCAGTACTTC
. many TRBJ2-3 TRBV20-1 CSARDPGLGPDTQYF TGCAGTGCTAGGGACCCGGGCTTGGGCCCAGATACGCAGTATTTT
TRBD2 many TRBJ2-3 TRBV20-1 CSAIGTSGGTDTQYF TGCAGTGCTATCGGGACTAGCGGAGGGACAGATACGCAGTATTTT
TRBD2 many TRBJ2-1 TRBV5-1 CASSEERGAGKQFF TGCGCCAGCAGCGAAGAGCGGGGGGCGGGTAAGCAGTTCTTC
. medium-sized TRBJ2-3 TRBV11-2 CASSLDTDTQYF TGTGCCAGCAGCTTAGACACAGATACGCAGTATTTT
. many TRBJ2-5 TRBV11-2 CASSPVRGQETQYF TGTGCCAGCAGCCCGGTTAGGGGGCAAGAGACCCAGTACTTC
TRBD1 many TRBJ2-2 TRBV20-1 CSASSRTGNTGELFF TGCAGTGCTAGCTCTAGGACAGGGAACACCGGGGAGCTGTTTTTT
. many TRBJ2-1 TRBV7-2 CASSQPGTYNEQFF TGTGCCAGCAGCCAACCAGGGACCTACAATGAGCAGTTCTTC
. many TRBJ1-1 TRBV20-1 CSAQGSGRNTEAFF TGCAGTGCCCAGGGATCGGGGAGGAACACTGAAGCTTTCTTT
. many TRBJ2-5 TRBV27 CASSPKRLASETQYF TGTGCCAGCAGTCCTAAGAGGCTAGCGAGTGAGACCCAGTACTTC
TRBD2 many TRBJ2-1 TRBV20-1 CSAPGLAGGEQFF TGCAGTGCTCCCGGACTAGCGGGAGGTGAGCAGTTCTTC
. many TRBJ2-1 TRBV5-5 CASSPDIHNEQFF TGTGCCAGCAGCCCGGACATTCACAATGAGCAGTTCTTC
TRBD1 many TRBJ2-7 TRBV5-1 CASSPRSTGGGEQYF TGCGCCAGCAGCCCGAGGTCGACAGGGGGCGGGGAGCAGTACTTC
TRBD2 many TRBJ2-5 TRBV3-1 CASSQTSGGGQETQYF TGTGCCAGCAGCCAAACTAGCGGGGGGGGCCAAGAGACCCAGTACTTC
TRBD2 many TRBJ2-2 TRBV5-1 CASSLYVAGNTGELFF TGCGCCAGCAGCTTGTACGTAGCGGGAAACACCGGGGAGCTGTTTTTT
. many TRBJ1-4 TRBV7-9 CASLPSWGEKLFF TGTGCCAGTCTCCCCAGTTGGGGTGAAAAACTGTTTTTT
TRBD2 many TRBJ2-3 TRBV7-2 CASSLPGTSGNTQYF TGTGCCAGCAGCCTCCCCGGGACTAGCGGCAATACGCAGTATTTT
. many TRBJ2-7 TRBV12-3/TRBV12-4 CASSLSLRGGSYEQYF TGTGCCAGCAGTTTATCGTTAAGGGGGGGATCCTACGAGCAGTACTTC
TRBD1 many TRBJ2-1 TRBV10-3 CAISAGTGHNEQFF TGTGCCATCAGTGCCGGGACAGGGCATAATGAGCAGTTCTTC
. many TRBJ2-7 TRBV5-1 CASRDGRSSYEQYF TGCGCCAGCAGGGATGGCAGGAGCTCCTACGAGCAGTACTTC
TRBD1 few TRBJ2-7 TRBV6-5 CASSYSVQGAGEKYF TGTGCCAGCAGTTACTCGGTGCAGGGGGCAGGCGAGAAGTACTTC
. many TRBJ1-2 TRBV11-2 CASSLGDGNGYTF TGTGCCAGCAGCTTAGGGGACGGGAATGGCTACACCTTC
TRBD1 many TRBJ2-7 TRBV20-1 CSARETGTGNPYEQYF TGCAGTGCTAGAGAAACCGGGACAGGGAATCCCTACGAGCAGTACTTC
. many TRBJ1-1 TRBV12-3/TRBV12-4 CASSLRGGATEAFF TGTGCCAGCAGTTTAAGGGGTGGAGCCACTGAAGCTTTCTTT
. many TRBJ2-1 TRBV2 CASSVLGNEQFF TGTGCCAGCAGTGTTCTGGGAAATGAGCAGTTCTTC
. many TRBJ2-3 TRBV7-9 CASSFPSGLVADTQYF TGTGCCAGCAGCTTTCCCTCGGGGTTAGTGGCAGATACGCAGTATTTT
. many TRBJ1-4 TRBV6-5 CASSYSGDGNKLFF TGTGCCAGCAGTTACTCAGGGGACGGGAACAAACTGTTTTTT
. many TRBJ1-1 TRBV20-1 CSARDPMNTEAFF TGCAGTGCTAGAGATCCCATGAACACTGAAGCTTTCTTT
TRBD2 many TRBJ2-3 TRBV5-1 CASSSSGARTDTQYF TGCGCCAGCAGCTCTAGCGGCGCCCGCACAGATACGCAGTATTTT
. many TRBJ2-2 TRBV5-1 CASSTRTDHSTGELFF TGCGCCAGCAGCACCAGGACAGACCATTCCACCGGGGAGCTGTTTTTT
. many TRBJ2-3 TRBV7-2 CAIELAASTDTQYF TGTGCCATAGAGTTAGCGGCGAGCACAGATACGCAGTATTTT
TRBD1 many TRBJ2-3 TRBV5-1 CASSLGQGAADTQYF TGCGCCAGCAGCTTGGGCCAGGGGGCCGCAGATACGCAGTATTTT
TRBD1 many TRBJ1-1 TRBV7-2 CASSPRTGEAEAFF TGTGCCAGCAGCCCTAGGACAGGGGAGGCAGAAGCTTTCTTT
TRBD2 many TRBJ2-1 TRBV4-1 CASSQGLGLAGGEQFF TGCGCCAGCAGCCAAGGGCTTGGGTTAGCGGGAGGTGAGCAGTTCTTC
. many TRBJ2-1 TRBV5-1 CASSLGGYNEQFF TGCGCCAGCAGCTTGGGGGGTTACAATGAGCAGTTCTTC
TRBD1 many TRBJ1-1 TRBV20-1 CSAGRQGGDTEAFF TGCAGTGCTGGCAGACAGGGGGGGGACACTGAAGCTTTCTTT
. many TRBJ1-2 TRBV12-3/TRBV12-4 CASSLVILGGYTF TGTGCCAGCAGTTTAGTAATCTTGGGGGGCTACACCTTC
. many TRBJ2-5 TRBV7-2 CASSRHFARGQETQYF TGTGCCAGCAGCCGCCACTTCGCCAGAGGCCAAGAGACCCAGTACTTC
. many TRBJ2-1 TRBV5-1 CASSEPSYNEQFF TGCGCCAGCAGCGAGCCCTCCTACAATGAGCAGTTCTTC
TRBD2 many TRBJ2-7 TRBV7-2 CASSSTPGTSYEQYF TGTGCCAGCAGCTCTACCCCCGGGACTAGCTACGAGCAGTACTTC
TRBD2 many TRBJ2-1 TRBV7-8 CASSFTAAGGWREQFF TGTGCCAGCAGCTTCACGGCTGCGGGAGGGTGGCGAGAGCAGTTCTTC
. many TRBJ2-3 TRBV3-1 CASSLALISTDTQYF TGTGCCAGCAGCCTAGCGCTCATCAGCACAGATACGCAGTATTTT
TRBD1 many TRBJ2-4 TRBV25-1 CASSLGQGYNIQYF TGTGCCAGCAGCCTGGGACAGGGATACAACATTCAGTACTTC
. . TRBJ2-7 TRBV20-1 CSARASYGVEQYF TGCAGTGCTAGAGCCTCCTACGGGGTCGAGCAGTACTTC
. many TRBJ1-1 TRBV20-1 CSATRRRNTEAFF TGCAGTGCTACCCGACGGAGGAACACTGAAGCTTTCTTT
. many TRBJ2-1 TRBV20-1 CSAEPLGDLLTYNEQFF TGCAGTGCCGAGCCTCTTGGAGACCTACTCACCTACAATGAGCAGTTCTTC
. many TRBJ2-5 TRBV5-1 CASSLGPGGETQYF TGCGCCAGCAGCTTGGGACCCGGGGGAGAGACCCAGTACTTC
TRBD2 many TRBJ2-3 TRBV5-1 CASSRSGGGDTDTQYF TGCGCCAGCAGCCGTAGCGGGGGGGGAGACACAGATACGCAGTATTTT
. many TRBJ2-7 TRBV20-1 CSARRDIAYEQYF TGCAGTGCTAGGAGGGACATAGCCTACGAGCAGTACTTC